A single sample gave rise to the 18 T cell receptor beta chains below, sequenced in a study of blood T cell repertoires in COVID-19. Libraries were prepared by immunoSEQ multiplex PCR; TCRdb keeps only in-frame clonotypes and omits some of them. In the table there are tens of thousands of clones, roughly 87% of which are singletons. The specimen sequenced was peripheral blood. These receptors were taken from a man aged 45-65 years with active COVID-19.

This clone was observed a handful of times. The chain couples TRBV5-8 to TRBJ2-1, with TRBD2 matching 7 bases. Germline loops: CDR1 SGHTS, CDR2 YDEGEE. This CDR3 has 14 amino acids. The V and J ends lost 6 bases and 2 bases, in that order; junction bases with no gene match: 5. The CDR3 DNA reads TGTGCCAGCAAACTGGGGGGGGCCTACAATGAGCAGTTCTTC. Translated: CASKLGGAYNEQFF. Full variable domain (remainder filled in from reference TRBV5-8 and TRBJ2-1): EAGVTQSPTHLIKTRGQQATLRCSPISGHTSVYWYQQALGLGLQFLLWYDEGEERNRGNFPPRFSGRQFPNYSSELNVNALELEDSALYLCASKLGGAYNEQFFGPGTRLTVL.

CDR3 protein: CAREGQGPYRTDTQYF. The CDR3 DNA is TGTGCCAGAGAGGGACAGGGTCCCTATAGGACAGATACGCAGTATTTT. This sequence joins TRBV5-3 and TRBJ2-3, with 9 bases matching TRBD1. TRBV5-3 is filed as an ORF, its function uncertain. This CDR3 has 16 residues. With V trimmed by 7 bases and J by 3 bases, 12 bases remained unmatched.

The chain has TRBV7-3 and TRBJ2-1; TRBD2 matches 11 bases. CDR1 and CDR2 (germline): SGHTA, FQGTGA. The J segment lost 4 bases and the V segment lost 5 bases, leaving 4 bases of the junction unmatched. The CDR3 totals 15 residues. This chain's CDR3 is CASSKLAGEYNEQFF. The CDR3 nucleotides read TGTGCCAGCAGCAAACTAGCGGGGGAATACAATGAGCAGTTCTTC.

V and J are TRBV7-3 and TRBJ2-3; TRBD2 matches 7 bases. Germline V gene sequence: CDR1 SGHTA, CDR2 FQGTGA. V lost 2 bases to trimming and J lost 1 base; unmatched junction nucleotides: 6. The length of the CDR3 is 16 residues. CDR3 nucleotides: TGTGCCAGCAGCTTATCGGGGGGTGACCGCACAGATACGCAGTATTTT. Protein product: CASSLSGGDRTDTQYF.

The V call is TRBV7-9, the J call TRBJ2-5; D possibly corresponds to TRBD2 (5 bases). This CDR3 spans 13 amino acids. Trimming took off 8 bases at V and 4 bases at J, with 14 bases between the two ends. From germline, CDR1 is SEHNR and CDR2 FQNEAQ (reference sequence). CDR3: CASLKGSLETQYF. The CDR3 DNA is TGTGCCAGCTTAAAAGGGAGCCTAGAGACCCAGTACTTC.

This chain joins TRBV7-9 and TRBJ2-1; D might be TRBD2 (6 bases). The V end lost 4 bases, the J end lost 8 bases, and 12 bases lay between the germline ends. The germline CDR1 and CDR2 sequences are SEHNR and FQNEAQ (reference sequence). CDR3 length: 13 residues. CDR3 region: CASSSTSSDEQFF. For the CDR3, the DNA is TGTGCCAGCAGCTCGACTAGTTCTGATGAGCAGTTCTTC.

J is TRBJ2-3 and V is TRBV6-2 or TRBV6-3; 7 bases map to TRBD2. Germline assignment: CDR1 MNHEY and CDR2 SVGEGT. This CDR3 contains 15 residues. Unmatched junction bases numbered 9, after V lost 1 base and J lost 8 bases. The CDR3 DNA is TGTGCCAGCAGTTACTTTCCCGGGGGGAGTGGTACGCAGTATTTT. Protein product: CASSYFPGGSGTQYF.

This chain links TRBV9 with TRBJ2-1; TRBD2 is a possible D gene (5 bases). Germline loops: CDR1 SGDLS, CDR2 YYNGEE. The germline V and J ends were trimmed by 4 bases and 10 bases, with 18 bases remaining between them. The length of the CDR3 is 14 residues. The CDR3 region is CASSPQTGSLEQFF. CDR3 DNA: TGTGCCAGCAGCCCTCAGACGGGAAGCTTGGAGCAGTTCTTC.

The J gene is TRBJ2-3, the V gene TRBV13, with D perhaps matching TRBD2 (5 bases). Germline V gives CDR1 PRHDT, CDR2 FYEKMQ (reference sequence). Trimming left V 4 bases short and J 1 base short, with 15 bases between. This CDR3 is built from 16 residues. The CDR3 DNA sequence: TGTGCCAGCAGCTGGAGCTTGGCGGGCGGCACAGATACGCAGTATTTT. Its protein product is CASSWSLAGGTDTQYF.

This clone was picked up a small number of times. This sequence joins TRBV7-3 and TRBJ1-1; TRBD1 agrees at 8 bases. CDR3 length: 15 amino acids. Germline lookup yields CDR1 SGHTA and CDR2 FQGTGA. The V segment lost 3 bases and the J segment 2 bases; nucleotides outside the gene matches: 5. For the CDR3, the DNA is TGTGCCAGCAGCTTTGATGACAGGGGTAACACTGAAGCTTTCTTT. Translation gives CASSFDDRGNTEAFF.

This chain joins TRBV6-4 and TRBJ1-1; D is possibly TRBD1 (5 bases). Germline assignment: CDR1 MRHNA and CDR2 SNTAGT. The CDR3 covers 13 residues. Trimming stripped 4 bases from V and 5 bases from J, with 11 bases between. As DNA, the CDR3 is TGTGCCAGCAGTGCTGGGGCCAGGACTGAAGCTTTCTTT. Translating it yields CASSAGARTEAFF.

This chain uses TRBV7-9 with TRBJ2-3, with TRBD2 matching over 7 bases. Per the germline V gene, CDR1 is SEHNR and CDR2 is FQNEAQ (reference sequence). This CDR3 comprises 15 residues. V shed 5 bases and J 1 base; nucleotides not matched to a gene: 6. CDR3 sequence reads: CASSTPSGRTDTQYF. CDR3 nucleotides: TGTGCCAGCAGCACTCCTAGCGGTCGCACAGATACGCAGTATTTT.

The rearrangement links TRBV6-2 or TRBV6-3 to TRBJ2-7; no definite D call. The germline V gene encodes CDR1 MNHEY and CDR2 SVGEGT. This CDR3 is built from 11 residues. The V end was cut by 4 bases, the J end by 4 bases, with 5 bases between. The CDR3 DNA follows: TGTGCCAGCAGTTCTTTATACGAGCAGTACTTC. It translates to CASSSLYEQYF.

The rearrangement joins TRBV6-5 to TRBJ2-7, with D maybe TRBD1 (6 bases). The V gene lost 8 bases and the J gene lost 3 bases, with 14 bases spanning the gap. This CDR3 contains 13 residues. From germline, CDR1 is MNHEY and CDR2 SVGAGI. This CDR3 reads CASSGQLDYEQYF. The CDR3 bases are TGTGCCAGCTCGGGACAACTAGACTACGAGCAGTACTTC.

This chain connects TRBV27 to TRBJ1-6; D is possibly TRBD1 (6 bases). The CDR3 consists of 20 residues. Trimming stripped 2 bases from V and 11 bases from J, with 31 bases between. Germline V gene lookup returns CDR1 MNHEY and CDR2 SMNVEV (reference sequence). The CDR3 spells CASSLSPPGALGGGLAPLHF. The CDR3 DNA is TGTGCCAGCAGTTTAAGCCCCCCCGGGGCCCTGGGCGGGGGGCTGGCACCCCTCCACTTT.

The chain has TRBV7-2 and TRBJ1-1, with no clear D. The V gene's germline CDR1 is SGHTA and CDR2 FQGNSA. Trimming stripped 2 bases from V and 3 bases from J, with 13 bases between. The CDR3 consists of 15 residues. The CDR3 DNA reads as TGTGCCAGCAGCTTACGGCGGAGTACGCACACTGAAGCTTTCTTT. This sequence encodes CASSLRRSTHTEAFF.

The V gene is TRBV5-1, the J gene TRBJ2-5; TRBD2 is a possible D gene (7 bases). Trimming stripped 1 base from V and 4 bases from J, with 11 bases between. The germline gives CDR1 SGHRS, CDR2 YFSETQ. CDR3 length equals 14 residues. The CDR3, as DNA: TGCGCCAGCAGCTTGTCGGGGGGCCGAGAGACCCAGTACTTC. Translation: CASSLSGGRETQYF.

The chain has TRBV19 and TRBJ1-5, with D hard to call. The CDR3 is made up of 13 amino acids. Trimming removed 3 bases from V and 10 bases from J, with 13 bases in between. Germline assignment: CDR1 LNHDA and CDR2 SQIVND (reference sequence). CDR3 loop: CASSIGLLGPQHF. The CDR3 DNA is TGTGCCAGTAGTATCGGGTTATTGGGTCCCCAGCATTTT.